Described below is a single T cell receptor beta chain sequence and its context. This sample is drawn from a study of CD8 T cells in Susac syndrome. Between the trimmed V and J ends, which lost 0 bases and 4 bases, there was a span of 18 bases. The germline V gene encodes CDR1 SNHLY and CDR2 FYNNEI. The CDR3 loop spans 18 amino acids. TCR beta sequencing covered blood CD8+ and CD4+ T cells. An input of 0.5 to 1 ug of RNA was subjected to reverse transcription using random hexamers. By means of immunoSEQ multiplex PCR, TCR beta CDR3 spanning 54 Vbeta and 13 Jbeta underwent amplification. TCRdb used MiXCR to reprocess the immunoSEQ multiplex PCR reads, holding one entry per CDR3 protein. The sample consists of roughly 300,000 distinct CDR3 sequences, around 83% of them appearing once.

What was sequenced was CD8+ T cells from PBMCs. This clonotype originated in a human donor with multiple sclerosis. The chain has TRBV2 and TRBJ2-2; possibly TRBD1 or TRBD2 for D (5 bases each). The CDR3 bases are TGTGCCAGCAGTGAAGCGCGCGAGGGGCTGCGAAGCACCGGGGAGCTGTTTTTT. It yields the protein CASSEAREGLRSTGELFF.